The 5 T cell receptor beta chains reported below all come from one sample, sequenced in a study of CD8+ T cells in alopecia areata. Extraction and reverse transcription of RNA yielded cDNA as the sequencing template. Clones were read by immunoSEQ multiplex PCR, and TCRdb kept only the in-frame ones, dropping some. The sample has roughly 140,000 clones; 51% are singletons. The source was CD4+ T cells sorted from blood, collected at week 0. All receptors derive from a human donor with alopecia areata.

This chain uses TRBV7-3 with TRBJ2-3; D may correspond to TRBD1 or TRBD2 (5 bases each). The CDR3 is made up of 14 amino acids. Germline CDR1 reads SGHTA; CDR2 reads FQGTGA. Trimming cost V 6 bases and J 0 bases, with 10 bases left between them. The CDR3 bases are TGTGCCAGCAGACGGGGCGGCAGCACAGATACGCAGTATTTT. It codes for CASRRGGSTDTQYF.

The chain recombines TRBV29-1 with TRBJ2-4; D is ambiguous. CDR1 is SQVTM, CDR2 ANQGSEA, per germline. V lost 6 bases to trimming and J lost 5 bases, with 11 bases between them. The CDR3 is made up of 12 amino acids. The CDR3, as DNA: TGCAGCGTCGAGAGAGACGAAAACATTCAGTACTTC. As protein: CSVERDENIQYF.

The chain couples TRBV5-4 to TRBJ2-1; D call uncertain. The germline V gene has CDR1 SGHNT and CDR2 YYREEE (reference sequence). V was cut by 3 bases and J by 2 bases, with 3 bases left in between. The CDR3 totals 12 residues. CDR3 protein: CASSSTYNEQFF. DNA of the CDR3: TGTGCCAGCAGCTCGACCTACAATGAGCAGTTCTTC. The full variable domain, its missing parts supplied by reference TRBV5-4 and TRBJ2-1, is ETGVTQSPTHLIKTRGQQVTLRCSSQSGHNTVSWYQQALGQGPQFIFQYYREEENGRGNFPPRFSGLQFPNYSSELNVNALELDDSALYLCASSSTYNEQFFGPGTRLTVL.

The chain employs TRBV30 and TRBJ2-7; D might be TRBD1 (5 bases). The germline V gene has CDR1 GTSNPN and CDR2 SVGIG (reference sequence). The CDR3 extends over 14 amino acids. V shed 4 bases and J shed 2 bases, with 15 bases lying between them. This chain's CDR3 is CAWKRQRTPYEQYF. The CDR3 DNA reads as TGTGCCTGGAAACGACAGAGAACTCCCTACGAGCAGTACTTC.

Turning to this clone: The sample carries other DNA sequences with the same CDR3. The rearrangement joins TRBV30 to TRBJ2-7; D remains ambiguous. V gave up 0 bases and J gave up 3 bases, with 9 bases separating them. CDR3 length equals 13 residues. Germline V gene sequence: CDR1 GTSNPN, CDR2 SVGIG (reference sequence). The CDR3 protein is CAWSVRQNYEQYF. CDR3 sequence (DNA): TGTGCCTGGAGTGTACGTCAGAACTACGAGCAGTACTTC. The entire variable domain, with the rest obtained from reference TRBV30 and TRBJ2-7, is as follows: SQTIHQWPATLVQPVGSPLSLECTVEGTSNPNLYWYRQAAGRGLQLLFYSVGIGQISSEVPQNLSASRPQDRQFILSSKKLLLSDSGFYLCAWSVRQNYEQYFGPGTRLTVT.